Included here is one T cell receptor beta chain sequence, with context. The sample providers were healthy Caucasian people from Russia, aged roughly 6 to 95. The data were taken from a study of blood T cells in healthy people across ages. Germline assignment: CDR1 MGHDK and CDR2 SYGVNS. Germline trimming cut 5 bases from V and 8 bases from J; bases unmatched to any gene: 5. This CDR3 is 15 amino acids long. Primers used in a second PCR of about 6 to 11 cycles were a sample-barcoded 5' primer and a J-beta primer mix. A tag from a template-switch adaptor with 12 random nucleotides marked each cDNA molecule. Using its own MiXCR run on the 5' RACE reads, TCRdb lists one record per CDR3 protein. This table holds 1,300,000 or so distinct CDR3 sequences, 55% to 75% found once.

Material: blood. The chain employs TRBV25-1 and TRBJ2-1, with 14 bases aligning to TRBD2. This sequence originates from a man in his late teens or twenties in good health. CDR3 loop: CASSQTSGGDHEQFF. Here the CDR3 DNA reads TGTGCCAGCAGTCAGACTAGCGGGGGGGATCATGAGCAGTTCTTC.